This TCR beta chain emerged from a study of blood T cell repertoires in COVID-19. Germline lookup yields CDR1 KGHSH and CDR2 LQKENI. This CDR3 region has 13 residues. V lost 2 bases and J 7 bases, leaving 6 bases between the germline ends. The protocol was immunoSEQ multiplex PCR, while the TCRdb copy is restricted to in-frame clones and leaves out a portion. The sample holds about 520,000 clones, approximately 83% seen once. This receptor was taken from a human donor in a cohort sampled during active COVID-19. What was sequenced was peripheral blood. The J gene is TRBJ1-6, the V gene TRBV18; D gene uncertain. The CDR3: CASSPTENSPLHF. CDR3 in DNA: TGTGCCAGCTCACCAACGGAGAATTCACCCCTCCACTTT.